This TCR beta chain was profiled in a study of vaccination and CD4 T cells after COVID-19 (dated by TCRdb to between 2021 and 2024). Background for the entire study: Every convalescent patient had a positive nasal swab PCR test for SARS-CoV-2, with mild disease in roughly 10 patients and severe disease in one. The convalescent cohort comprised six males and four females, including two Hispanic individuals, seven Caucasians, two Asians and one multiracial person. Participants got two doses of the Pfizer-BioNTech BNT162b2 vaccine (n=8) or two doses of the Moderna mRNA-1273 vaccine (n=2). Post-COVID blood samples from convalescent patients were collected a median of roughly 100 days after diagnosis, with a range of roughly 30 to 170 days. Post-vaccine blood samples were obtained a median of approximately 74 days after the second vaccine dose, with a range of about 12 to 241 days. Overlapping spike peptide pools from SARS-CoV-2 and from the common cold coronaviruses HCoV-NL63, HCoV-OC43 and HCoV-229E were used as culture stimuli. Control cultures received a CEFX viral epitope pool as the positive control, an HIV-1 Nef peptide pool as the negative control, or no peptide. In roughly nine COVID-19 convalescent patients and a handful of infection-naive healthy vaccine recipients, the spike-specific CD4+ TCR repertoire before mRNA vaccination was compared with the repertoire after mRNA vaccination. The paper's findings and limits, for the study overall: Only a relatively small number of convalescent patients were included in the study, and early timepoints following natural infection were not analyzed. An increase in the median number of SARS-CoV-2-reactive clonotypes from approximately 23 after infection to 38 after vaccination was observed, but the change was not found to be significant. Among convalescent patients, a median around 86% of the SARS-CoV-2-reactive clones seen after vaccination appeared only after vaccination, which suggests priming specific to the vaccine. In convalescent patients, nearly all vaccine-specific clones (304 of 307) were found to be mono-reactive for SARS-CoV-2 spike rather than cross-reactive with common cold coronaviruses.

The method was PCR. DNA from cultured CD4+ T cells was subjected to TCR sequencing with the Oncomine TCR Beta short-read assay at the Johns Hopkins FTIC core. The QIAamp micro DNA kit was used to extract genomic DNA from the cultured CD4+ T cells. Oncomine TCR Beta libraries from cultured CD4+ T cells were pooled using unique dual indexes and sequenced on an Illumina iSeq 100. As for how the authors treated the data: Non-productive sequences were filtered out, and CDR3s that did not start with C, did not end with F or W, or were shorter than 7 amino acids were discarded. The MANAFEST web application identified antigen-specific clonotypes by comparing peptide-stimulated wells against reference wells and other culture wells. An FDR below 0.05, an odds ratio above 5, and a productive frequency above 0.1% in at least two of three replicate wells were required for clones to be considered positive. A clonotype counted as cross-reactive if it showed significant expansion both in the SARS-CoV-2 spike wells and in at least one common cold coronavirus spike condition. CDR3 homology was assessed with Levenshtein distances (stringdist) and unrooted phylogenetic trees (ape) in R version 3.6.1. TCRdb trimmed public reads at Q25 via fastp, called clones via MiXCR and kept in-frame beta chains. Here each entry gathers all rows of one CDR3 protein and keeps the most common genes and DNA. TCRdb assigned the V and J calls; the authors' analysis was not used. The sample profile shows some 13,000 distinct CDR3 sequences; 27% of them were found once. The ten largest clonotypes hold roughly 8.5% of the sample.

A note on this clonotype: This clone's antigen is unknown. The input lacks base qualities; no much larger clone sits a single base away.

Taken with the paper, the label for treatment or condition translates to: roughly 10-day PBMC culture with coronavirus spike peptide pools or control peptides (ViraFEST assay). The ViraFEST assay, used in the study, expanded antigen-specific T cells with peptide pools and then identified the expanded clonotypes through TCR sequencing. The convalescent patients' positive SARS-CoV-2 PCR tests were from March to December 2020, which was before the Alpha, Beta and Delta variants emerged in the United States. Each well held more than 1.5 million PBMCs cultured in IMDM containing roughly 5% human AB serum and around 9.2 IU/ml IL-2, with 10 ug/ml peptide pools added. Half of the culture medium was replaced with fresh IL-2-containing medium on days 3 and 7. Once the cells had been in culture for less than 11 days, the EasySep CD4+ T cell isolation kit was used to isolate CD4+ T cells by negative selection. PBMCs were separated from whole blood using Ficoll-Paque Plus gradient centrifugation and then either used fresh or cryopreserved at -140C. Culture conditions were generally each tested in triplicate wells.

The sequence came from a human donor who had recovered from COVID-19. Input material: CD4+ T cells from blood, cultured in vitro.

In nucleotide form, the sequence is TGTGCCAGCAGTTACTCGACTTCCACAGATACGCAGTATTTT. Its coded protein is CASSYSTSTDTQYF. The chain is encoded by TRBV6-5 joined to TRBJ2-3, with no confident D gene call. The cysteine opens and the phenylalanine closes a CDR3 of 14 amino acids. Only the CDR3 portion is preserved as DNA: 42 bases, with reading frame beginning at the first base. Based on the germline V gene, the CDR1 and CDR2 sequences are MNHEY and SVGAGI. V drops 0 bases and J drops 2 bases, leaving 6 bases in between.